The 6 T cell receptor beta chains presented below share a single source sample, sequenced in a study of blood T cell repertoires in COVID-19. Here immunoSEQ multiplex PCR was the method, and the copy in TCRdb shows in-frame clones only, minus some. Among some 260,000 clones, about 80% were seen once, and the ten largest hold 4.1%. The sequencing sample was made of PBMCs or T cells enriched from blood (not recorded which). These receptors were collected from a man aged 25-45 years with acute COVID-19.

The V gene is TRBV19, the J gene TRBJ2-7; maybe TRBD2 (5 bases). CDR1 LNHDA and CDR2 SQIVND come from the germline V gene (reference sequence). The length of the CDR3 is 8 residues. The CDR3 sequence: CASSMWRV. The CDR3 DNA is TGTGCCAGTAGTATGTGGAGGGTC.

This chain links TRBV24-1 with TRBJ2-1; D gene uncertain. This CDR3 contains 13 residues. CDR1 is KGHDR and CDR2 is SFDVKD in the germline V gene. Trimming took off 5 bases at V and 0 bases at J, with 4 bases between the two ends. The CDR3 sequence: CATSGSSYNEQFF. In nucleotides, the CDR3 is TGTGCCACCAGTGGGAGCTCCTACAATGAGCAGTTCTTC.

DNA for the CDR3: TGTGCCAGCAGCTTAAGACAGGGCTCAGATACGCAGTATTTT. The encoded protein is CASSLRQGSDTQYF. This sequence joins TRBV11-3 and TRBJ2-3; TRBD1 aligns across 7 bases. The CDR3 has 14 amino acids. Germline V gene lookup returns CDR1 SGHNT and CDR2 YENEEA. Trimming cost V 2 bases and J 4 bases; bases outside gene matches: 3.

This chain connects TRBV6-1 to TRBJ1-3, with D maybe TRBD1 (5 bases). Germline V gene data show CDR1 as MNHNS and CDR2 as SASEGT. The CDR3 contains 17 residues. The V and J ends lost 1 base and 4 bases respectively, with 17 bases between them. The CDR3 reads CASSEDSLGGRGNTIYF. The CDR3 nucleotides read TGTGCCAGCAGTGAAGATTCCTTGGGGGGGAGGGGAAACACCATATATTTT.

This clone occurred a few times. The rearrangement links TRBV7-9 to TRBJ2-6; D perhaps matches TRBD1 (5 bases). The germline CDR1 and CDR2 sequences are SEHNR and FQNEAQ (reference sequence). V was shortened by 5 bases and J by 0 bases, with 11 bases between the two germline ends. CDR3 length: 16 residues. CDR3 in DNA: TGTGCCAGCAGCCTGACAGTTTCCTCTGGGGCCAACGTCCTGACTTTC. It yields the protein CASSLTVSSGANVLTF.

This chain joins TRBV6-6 and TRBJ2-7; 7 bases agree with TRBD2. V lost 6 bases, J lost 2 bases, and 7 bases stayed unmatched. Germline assignment: CDR1 MNHNY and CDR2 SVGAGI (reference sequence). The CDR3 is 14 amino acids. The CDR3 spells CASSDWGGAYEQYV. CDR3 nucleotide sequence: TGTGCCAGCAGCGACTGGGGAGGGGCCTACGAGCAGTACGTC.